A single sample is the source of the 17 T cell receptor beta chains below, sequenced in a study of beta chain features in type 1 diabetes (dated by TCRdb to 2017 to 2018). The paper's findings and limits, for the study overall: A moderate but significant shortening of TCRB CDR3 length was observed in type 1 diabetes patients in all four CD4+ subsets.

These receptors have no identified antigens. The library was built by means of the immunoSEQ multiplex PCR assay. The entire amount of isolated RNA was reverse transcribed using the High Capacity cDNA Reverse Transcription Kit, so the sequenced TCRB transcripts were expressed ones. Imported from immuneACCESS, the table was reduced by TCRdb to in-frame sequences with V and J called. These copies leave out some clones; in studies compared against another copy, an unresolved V gene accounts for under half, and the cause of the remainder is not known. This sample is represented by about 660,000 clones; around 15% of them were singletons. The ten largest clonotypes hold just under 0.04% of the sample. Sequencing used naive CD4+ T cells from blood. Explained via the paper, the cell subset or site label denotes: true naive CD4+ T cells. The receptors here all came from a man in his late teens or twenties with type 1 diabetes.

In its sample, this clone was seen a few times. The J gene is TRBJ1-6, the V gene TRBV6-5; D is ambiguous. Trimming took 4 bases from V and 13 from J, leaving 11 bases between them. The CDR3 covers 12 residues. Per germline, CDR1 MNHEY and CDR2 SVGAGI. As DNA, the CDR3 is TGTGCCAGCAGTTCAAGCACTAGCCCCCTCCACTTT. As protein: CASSSSTSPLHF.

This clone came up a few times. The chain recombines TRBV4-2 with TRBJ2-7; 8 nucleotides align to TRBD2. J gave up 3 bases and V 0 bases, and 10 bases lay outside the gene matches. Germline CDR1 LGHNA, CDR2 YNFKEQ. The CDR3 contains 17 residues. The CDR3 reads CASSQDLGLALGYEQYF. The CDR3 DNA follows: TGTGCCAGCAGCCAAGATCTTGGACTAGCACTGGGCTACGAGCAGTACTTC.

The V call is TRBV28, the J call TRBJ2-5; 8 nucleotides match TRBD2. This CDR3 has 16 amino acids. The V gene's germline CDR1 is MDHEN and CDR2 SYDVKM. V trimming: 4 bases; J trimming: 2 bases; junction bases outside the gene matches: 9. The DNA for the CDR3 is TGTGCCAGCAGTTCTGCGGGAGCGGGGGAGCAAGAGACCCAGTACTTC. Translated: CASSSAGAGEQETQYF.

The CDR3 DNA sequence: TGCAGCGCGGGACTGATAGGCTACGAGCAGTACTTC. It codes for CSAGLIGYEQYF. The chain recombines TRBV29-1 with TRBJ2-7; D is possibly TRBD2 (6 bases). Germline V gives CDR1 SQVTM, CDR2 ANQGSEA. The V end was cut by 7 bases, the J end by 3 bases, with 13 bases between. This CDR3 region has 12 residues.

This clone was seen only a few times. The chain combines TRBV5-1 with TRBJ2-3; TRBD2 is a possible D gene (5 bases). Trimming stripped 10 bases from V and 5 bases from J, with 23 bases between. Germline CDR1 reads SGHRS; CDR2 reads YFSETQ. CDR3 length equals 15 residues. In DNA form, the CDR3 reads TGCGCCTCCCGCTCCGGACTGAACGGCAGAGATACGCAGTATTTT. Translation gives CASRSGLNGRDTQYF.

This chain joins TRBV30 and TRBJ2-5; TRBD1 agrees at 7 bases. The length of the CDR3 is 15 residues. Germline V gene sequence: CDR1 GTSNPN, CDR2 SVGIG (reference sequence). Unmatched junction bases numbered 9, after V lost 4 bases and J lost 1 base. CDR3 sequence (DNA): TGTGCCTGGATCTCTCAACGGGACAGCCAAGAGACCCAGTACTTC. It codes for CAWISQRDSQETQYF. Filled out from reference TRBV30 and TRBJ2-5, the complete variable domain reads SQTIHQWPATLVQPVGSPLSLECTVEGTSNPNLYWYRQAAGRGLQLLFYSVGIGQISSEVPQNLSASRPQDRQFILSSKKLLLSDSGFYLCAWISQRDSQETQYFGPGTRLLVL.

This clone was counted between two and nine times. The J gene is TRBJ2-1, the V gene TRBV19; 8 positions match TRBD1. This CDR3 region has 14 residues. The J segment lost 7 bases and the V segment lost 8 bases, leaving 10 bases of the junction unmatched. Germline values: CDR1 LNHDA, CDR2 SQIVND (reference sequence). CDR3 region: CASRRQGKINEQFF. CDR3 in DNA: TGTGCCAGTCGTAGACAGGGGAAGATTAATGAGCAGTTCTTC.

In this sample, this clone turned up a few times. The chain is built from TRBV28 and TRBJ1-1; 7 bases align to TRBD1. CDR3 length equals 16 residues. Unmatched junction bases numbered 13, after V lost 4 bases and J lost 5 bases. The germline V gene has CDR1 MDHEN and CDR2 SYDVKM. CDR3 nucleotides: TGTGCCAGCAGTTCACCTACAGGGGTCTTTGGAACTGAAGCTTTCTTT. Translating gives CASSSPTGVFGTEAFF.

This clone came up a few times. The chain is built from TRBV4-3 and TRBJ2-3; D not resolved. CDR3 length equals 17 residues. V lost 2 bases and J 0 bases, leaving 15 bases between the germline ends. In germline, CDR1 is LGHNA, CDR2 YSLEER. This CDR3 is CASSQTRTGLSTDTQYF. CDR3 in DNA: TGCGCCAGCAGCCAAACAAGGACGGGCCTTAGCACAGATACGCAGTATTTT.

This clone was counted only a few times. V gene TRBV5-1 combines with J gene TRBJ2-5, with D perhaps matching TRBD2 (5 bases). V lost 0 bases and J lost 9, with 9 bases in between. Germline CDR1 reads SGHRS; CDR2 reads YFSETQ. There are 12 residues in the CDR3. The CDR3 nucleotides read TGCGCCAGCAGCTTGGTACCGGAGGCCCAGTACTTC. Its protein product is CASSLVPEAQYF.

This clone was detected a few times. The chain joins TRBV5-4 to TRBJ2-5, with 8 bases lining up with TRBD2. Germline CDR1 is SGHNT and CDR2 is YYREEE (reference sequence). The ends lost 4 bases at V and 4 bases at J; junction bases unmatched: 3. CDR3 length equals 13 residues. CDR3 in amino acids: CASSPRGGETQYF. The CDR3 region has the DNA TGTGCCAGCAGCCCTCGGGGGGGAGAGACCCAGTACTTC.

The chain links TRBV7-2 to TRBJ2-7; the D gene is possibly TRBD1 (5 bases). Trimming removed 3 bases at V and 0 bases at J, with 12 bases between. The CDR3 has 15 residues. Germline CDR1 reads SGHTA; CDR2 reads FQGNSA. CDR3 residues: CASSLRQPISYEQYF. CDR3 DNA: TGTGCCAGCAGCTTGAGACAGCCTATCTCCTACGAGCAGTACTTC. Filled out from reference TRBV7-2 and TRBJ2-7, the complete variable domain reads GAGVSQSPSNKVTEKGKDVELRCDPISGHTALYWYRQSLGQGLEFLIYFQGNSAPDKSGLPSDRFSAERTGGSVSTLTIQRTQQEDSAVYLCASSLRQPISYEQYFGPGTRLTVT.

V usage is TRBV7-2 and J usage is TRBJ2-5; no firm D call. This CDR3 has 13 amino acids. Germline loops: CDR1 SGHTA, CDR2 FQGNSA. The V end lost 4 bases, the J end lost 5 bases, and 11 bases lay between the germline ends. CDR3 region: CASSSWAMETQYF. Here the CDR3 DNA reads TGTGCCAGCAGCTCGTGGGCGATGGAGACCCAGTACTTC.

As for this clone: A read error may account for a junction end that differs from germline. The chain combines TRBV5-6 with TRBJ1-2; 9 bases fit TRBD1. CDR1 and CDR2 from the germline V gene are SGHDT and YYEEEE. The CDR3 is 14 residues long. The DNA of the CDR3 is TGTGCCAGCAGTAGGGACAGGGCTAACTATGGCCACACCTTC. Translating gives CASSRDRANYGHTF.

This clone has only a few counts. The chain combines TRBV19 with TRBJ2-1, with 7 bases fitting TRBD2. V dropped 7 bases and J dropped 0; count of bases not matched to a gene: 6. Germline-derived CDR1 and CDR2 are LNHDA and SQIVND (reference sequence). CDR3 length: 15 residues. The CDR3 sequence: CASMGGTNSYNEQFF. The DNA for the CDR3 is TGTGCCAGTATGGGGGGGACTAACTCCTACAATGAGCAGTTCTTC.

This clone showed up just a few times. The V gene is TRBV11-2, the J gene TRBJ2-1; 9 bases are a match to TRBD2. This CDR3 has 18 residues. From germline, CDR1 is SGHAT and CDR2 FQNNGV. V lost 0 bases to trimming and J lost 4 bases; unmatched junction nucleotides: 10. The chain's CDR3 is CASSLDLNSGSFYNEQFF. The CDR3 DNA reads as TGTGCCAGCAGCTTAGATCTGAATAGCGGGAGTTTTTACAATGAGCAGTTCTTC.

This clone was observed a few times. The chain links TRBV7-2 to TRBJ2-2, with D hard to call. Germline CDR1 is SGHTA and CDR2 is FQGNSA. With 4 bases removed from V and 7 bases from J, the gap between germline ends came to 19 bases. The CDR3 has 16 residues. In nucleotides, the CDR3 is TGTGCCAGCAGCTCCTTGGTCCAGCTGGGTGTCGGGGAGCTGTTTTTT. Protein product: CASSSLVQLGVGELFF.